This TCR beta chain is drawn from a study of blood T cells in healthy people across ages. Overall study results and limits: Donors of long life had a larger count of naive CD4+ cells and greater diversity than aged donors.

Of note for this clonotype: Antigen: not known.

Combining a sample-barcoded 5' primer with a J-beta primer mix, a second PCR ran for roughly 7 to 11 cycles. Via MiXCR, TCRdb re-called the 5' RACE reads, giving one row per CDR3 protein. The table lists about 970,000 distinct CDR3 sequences, around 54% of them singletons. The CDR3 extends over 17 amino acids. Germline V gives CDR1 PRHDT, CDR2 FYEKMQ (reference sequence). Trimming took 4 bases from V and 3 from J; bases not matched to a gene: 13. The receptor's source is a woman aged 55-69 years in good health. The V gene is TRBV13, the J gene TRBJ2-7, with 9 bases that match TRBD2. The sequenced material came from blood. CDR3 in amino acids: CASSSRLAEYSGYEQYF. DNA of the CDR3: TGTGCCAGCAGCTCCAGACTAGCGGAGTATAGCGGCTACGAGCAGTACTTC.